The clone carrying this TCR beta chain has just a few counts. This sample is part of a study of cytomegalovirus exposure and HLA in healthy donors. The PCR had 60 Vbeta and 13 Jbeta primers. Data came from immunoSEQ multiplex PCR; TCRdb stores just in-frame clones and leaves some out. This sample has around 130,000 clones, with 65% to 85% found just once. The CDR3 totals 11 residues. Looked up from germline, CDR1 is SNHLY and CDR2 is FYNNEI. The V end was cut by 5 bases, the J end by 4 bases, with 5 bases between. Sequenced material: PBMCs. The genes are TRBV2 and TRBJ2-5; no clear D gene. This clonotype was obtained from a woman aged 40-49 years in good health and CMV-seropositive. CDR3 nucleotides: TGTGCCAGCAGTCCGGTAGAGACCCAGTACTTC. It translates to CASSPVETQYF. Variable domain in full (rest from reference TRBV2 and TRBJ2-5): EPEVTQTPSHQVTQMGQEVILRCVPISNHLYFYWYRQILGQKVEFLVSFYNNEISEKSEIFDDQFSVERPDGSNFTLKIRSTKLEDSAMYFCASSPVETQYFGPGTRLLVL.